The following is a T cell receptor beta chain sequence with its context. The data were obtained in a study of blood T cells in healthy people across ages. A second PCR, run for about 7 to 11 cycles, used a sample-barcoded 5' primer plus a J-beta primer mix. The study obtained at least 2.5 million CDR3-containing paired-end reads from every sample. TCRdb reprocessed the 5' RACE reads via MiXCR and lists one record per CDR3 protein. The sample consists of around 580,000 distinct CDR3 sequences, around half of them appearing once. There are 14 residues in the CDR3. CDR1 is LGHDT and CDR2 is YNNKEL in the germline V gene (reference sequence). The junction had 2 bases not matched to a gene; V was cut back by 2 bases and J by 3 bases.

The genes are TRBV3-1 and TRBJ2-7; 9 bases line up with TRBD2. The sample taken for sequencing was blood. The receptor's source is a man older than 75 in good health. This CDR3 reads CASSQQRGDYEQYF. In nucleotides, the CDR3 is TGTGCCAGCAGCCAACAGCGGGGGGACTACGAGCAGTACTTC.